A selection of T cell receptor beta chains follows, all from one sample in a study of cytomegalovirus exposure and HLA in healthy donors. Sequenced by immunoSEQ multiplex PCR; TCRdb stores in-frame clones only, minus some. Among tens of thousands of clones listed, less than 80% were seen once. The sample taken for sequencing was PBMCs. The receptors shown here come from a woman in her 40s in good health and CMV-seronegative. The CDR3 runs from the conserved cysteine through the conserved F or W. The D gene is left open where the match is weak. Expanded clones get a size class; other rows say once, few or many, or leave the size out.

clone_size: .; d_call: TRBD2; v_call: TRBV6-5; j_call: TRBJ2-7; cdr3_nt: TGTGCCAGCAGGAGGGACTACTCCTACGAGCAGTACTTC; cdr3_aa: CASRRDYSYEQYF
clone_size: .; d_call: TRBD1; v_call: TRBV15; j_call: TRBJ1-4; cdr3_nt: TGTGCCACCAGCGATCGAGGACAGGGCAGCGTAAAACTGTTTTTT; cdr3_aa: CATSDRGQGSVKLFF
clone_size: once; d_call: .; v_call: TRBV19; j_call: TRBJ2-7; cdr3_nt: TGTGCCAGTACTAATACAGGATCCTCCTACGAGCAGTACTTC; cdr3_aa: CASTNTGSSYEQYF
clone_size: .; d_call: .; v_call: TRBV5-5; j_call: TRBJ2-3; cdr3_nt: TGTGCCAGCAGCTTACAGATCACAGATACGCAGTATTTT; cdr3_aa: CASSLQITDTQYF
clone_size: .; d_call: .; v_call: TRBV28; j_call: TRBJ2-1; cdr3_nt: TGTGCCAGCAGTTTTGCGGGCCAAGAGGGCAATGAGCAGTTCTTC; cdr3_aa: CASSFAGQEGNEQFF
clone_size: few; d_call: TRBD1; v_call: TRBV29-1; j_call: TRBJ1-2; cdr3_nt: TGCAGCGTAGATAACAGGGGGTATGGCTACACCTTC; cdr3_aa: CSVDNRGYGYTF
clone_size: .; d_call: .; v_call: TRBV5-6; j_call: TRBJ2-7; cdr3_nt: TGTGCCAGCAGCCGGAGGACTACCCCCTCCTACGAGCAGTACTTC; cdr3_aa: CASSRRTTPSYEQYF
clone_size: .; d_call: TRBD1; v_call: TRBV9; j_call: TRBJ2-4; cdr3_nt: TGTGCCAGCAGCCCCCGGACAGGGGAAAACATTCAGTACTTC; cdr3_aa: CASSPRTGENIQYF
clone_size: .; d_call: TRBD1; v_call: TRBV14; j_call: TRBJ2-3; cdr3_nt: TGTGCCAGCAGCCCGGGACAGGGGGCATGGACAGATACGCAGTATTTT; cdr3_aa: CASSPGQGAWTDTQYF
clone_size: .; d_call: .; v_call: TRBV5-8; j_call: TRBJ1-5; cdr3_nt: TGTGCCAGCAGCCTCAGGGGCCCTTCGCCCCAGCATTTT; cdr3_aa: CASSLRGPSPQHF
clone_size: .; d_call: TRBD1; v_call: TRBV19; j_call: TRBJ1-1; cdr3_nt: TGTGCCAGTAGTAGGGGACAGGCAAACACTGAAGCTTTCTTT; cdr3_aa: CASSRGQANTEAFF
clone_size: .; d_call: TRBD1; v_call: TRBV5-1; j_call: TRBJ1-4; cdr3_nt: TGCGCCAGCAGCTTAGACAGGGGAGACGAAAAACTGTTTTTT; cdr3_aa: CASSLDRGDEKLFF
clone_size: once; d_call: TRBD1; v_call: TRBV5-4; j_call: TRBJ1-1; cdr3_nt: TGTGCCAGCAGCCCCCCGGGACAGGGGATGAACACTGAAGCTTTCTTT; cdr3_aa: CASSPPGQGMNTEAFF
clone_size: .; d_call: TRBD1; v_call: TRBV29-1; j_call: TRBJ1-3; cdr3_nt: TGCAGCGCTGAGGGACAGGATATAAGAAACACCATATATTTT; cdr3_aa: CSAEGQDIRNTIYF
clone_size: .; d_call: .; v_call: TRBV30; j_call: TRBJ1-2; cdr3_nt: TGTGCCTGGAAATTGGACGGGGTTGATGGTGGCTACACCTTC; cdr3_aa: CAWKLDGVDGGYTF
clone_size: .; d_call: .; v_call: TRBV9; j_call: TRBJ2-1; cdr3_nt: TGTGCCAGCAGCGTAGTTACGGGGTCCCCCTACAATGAGCAGTTCTTC; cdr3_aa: CASSVVTGSPYNEQFF
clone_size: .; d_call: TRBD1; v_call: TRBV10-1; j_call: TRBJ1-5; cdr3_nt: TGCGCCAGCAGCGATTGCCAGGGGGCGTCGGTAAATAGCAATCAGCCCCAGCATTTT; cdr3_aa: CASSDCQGASVNSNQPQHF
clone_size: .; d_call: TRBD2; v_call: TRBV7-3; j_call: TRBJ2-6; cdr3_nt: TGTGCCAGCAGCTTAATAGCGGGAGGCTTTGAGTCTGGGGCCAACGTCCTGACTTTC; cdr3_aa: CASSLIAGGFESGANVLTF
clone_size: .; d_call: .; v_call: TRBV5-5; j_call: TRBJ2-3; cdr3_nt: TGTGCCAGCAGCCGACAGGGACTAGATACGCAGTATTTT; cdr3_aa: CASSRQGLDTQYF
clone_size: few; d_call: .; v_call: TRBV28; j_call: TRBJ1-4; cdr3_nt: TGTGCCAGCAACTCAGGTGATCTCCATGAAAAACTGTTTTTT; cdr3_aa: CASNSGDLHEKLFF
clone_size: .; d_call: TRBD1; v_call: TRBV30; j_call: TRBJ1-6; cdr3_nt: TGTGCCTGGAGTGTGACAGGGCCTCCACCCCTCCACTTT; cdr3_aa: CAWSVTGPPPLHF
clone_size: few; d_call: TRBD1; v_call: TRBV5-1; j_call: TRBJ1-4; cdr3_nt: TGCGCCAGCAGCTCCGGACAGGGAGTTGAAAAACTGTTTTTT; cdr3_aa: CASSSGQGVEKLFF
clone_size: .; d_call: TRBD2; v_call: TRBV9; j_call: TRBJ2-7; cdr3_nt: TGTGCCAGACTGAGCAGGGAGGGGGAGCAGTACTTC; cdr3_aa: CARLSREGEQYF
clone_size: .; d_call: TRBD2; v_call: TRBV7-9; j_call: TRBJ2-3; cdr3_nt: TGTGCCAGCAGCCCACCTTATACGTCTAGCGGGCTCGGCACAGATACGCAGTATTTT; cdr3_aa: CASSPPYTSSGLGTDTQYF
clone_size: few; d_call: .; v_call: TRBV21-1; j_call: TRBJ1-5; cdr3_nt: TGTGCCAGCAGCAAACTGGGTGTGAGGGGCAATCAGCCCCAGCATTTT; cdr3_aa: CASSKLGVRGNQPQHF
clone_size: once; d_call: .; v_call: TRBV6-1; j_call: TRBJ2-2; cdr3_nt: TGTGCCAGCAGGATTGACACAAACACCGGGGAGCTGTTTTTT; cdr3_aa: CASRIDTNTGELFF
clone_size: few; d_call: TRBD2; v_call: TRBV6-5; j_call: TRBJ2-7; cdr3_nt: TGTGCCAGCAGGGCTAGCGGGAGCGTCCACGAGCAGTACTTC; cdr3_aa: CASRASGSVHEQYF
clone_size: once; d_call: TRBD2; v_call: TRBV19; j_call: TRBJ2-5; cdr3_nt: TGTGCCAGTAGTATACGACTAGCGGGAGAGCAAGAGACCCAGTACTTC; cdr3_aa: CASSIRLAGEQETQYF
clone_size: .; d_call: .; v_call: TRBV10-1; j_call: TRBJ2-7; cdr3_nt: TGCGCCAGCATGTCCGTAGCGGTCCAGCGGTACGAGCAGTACTTC; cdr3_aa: CASMSVAVQRYEQYF
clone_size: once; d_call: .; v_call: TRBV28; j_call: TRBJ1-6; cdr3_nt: TGTGCCAGCAGTTCGACCGGACAGCAAGCCCTCCACTTT; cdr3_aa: CASSSTGQQALHF
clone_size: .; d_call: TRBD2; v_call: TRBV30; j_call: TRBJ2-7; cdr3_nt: TGTGCCTGGACTCCCGGGACTAGCGCGACCTACGAGCAGTACTTC; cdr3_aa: CAWTPGTSATYEQYF
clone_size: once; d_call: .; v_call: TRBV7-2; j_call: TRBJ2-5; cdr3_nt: TGTGCCAGCAGCTTCCTGTCGTTCCAGCAAGAGACCCAGTACTTC; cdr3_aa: CASSFLSFQQETQYF
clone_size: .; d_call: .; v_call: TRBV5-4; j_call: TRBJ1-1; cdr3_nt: TGTGCCAGCAGCTTGCGGGGGAACACTGAAGCTTTCTTT; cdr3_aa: CASSLRGNTEAFF
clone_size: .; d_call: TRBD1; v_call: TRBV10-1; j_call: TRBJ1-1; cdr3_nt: TGCGCCAGCAGGCCGGGACAGAAGAACACTGAAGCTTTCTTT; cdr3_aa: CASRPGQKNTEAFF
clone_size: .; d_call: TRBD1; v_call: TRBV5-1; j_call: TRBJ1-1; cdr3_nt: TGCGCCAGCAGTCGGACAGGGCTCATGAACACTGAAGCTTTCTTT; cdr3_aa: CASSRTGLMNTEAFF
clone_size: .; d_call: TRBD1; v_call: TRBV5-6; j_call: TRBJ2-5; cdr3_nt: TGTGCCAGCAGCGGAGGACAGGGGGCCGATCGGTGGGAGACCCAGTACTTC; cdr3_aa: CASSGGQGADRWETQYF
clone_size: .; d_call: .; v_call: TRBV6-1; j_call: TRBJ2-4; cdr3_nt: TGTGCCAGGGTAGGGGGAAGACTCAAAAACATTCAGTACTTC; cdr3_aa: CARVGGRLKNIQYF
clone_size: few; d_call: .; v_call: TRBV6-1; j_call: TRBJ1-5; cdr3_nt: TGTGCCAGCAGTGAAGGGCTTTTTAATCAGCCCCAGCATTTT; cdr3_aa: CASSEGLFNQPQHF
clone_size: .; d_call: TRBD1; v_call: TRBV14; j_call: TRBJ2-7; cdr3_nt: TGTGCCAGCAGCCAAGTGGGACAGGGAGGCAAGCAGTACTTC; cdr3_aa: CASSQVGQGGKQYF
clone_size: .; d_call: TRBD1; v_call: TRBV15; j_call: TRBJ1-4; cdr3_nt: TGTGCCACCAGCACAGGACAGGGAGACGAAAAACTGTTTTTT; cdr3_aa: CATSTGQGDEKLFF
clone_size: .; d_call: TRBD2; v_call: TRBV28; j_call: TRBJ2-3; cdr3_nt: TGTGCCAGCAGTTTCCGGGAGGGCCTCGTCACAGATACGCAGTATTTT; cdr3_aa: CASSFREGLVTDTQYF
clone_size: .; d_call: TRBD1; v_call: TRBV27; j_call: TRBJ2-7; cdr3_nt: TGTGCCAGCAGTACCAGACAGGGGGGGAACGAGCAGTACTTC; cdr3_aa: CASSTRQGGNEQYF
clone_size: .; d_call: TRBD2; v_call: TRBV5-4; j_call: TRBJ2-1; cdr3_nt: TGTGCCAGCAGCTCCGGGCTACTAGCGGGAGGTGAGCAGTTCTTC; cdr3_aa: CASSSGLLAGGEQFF
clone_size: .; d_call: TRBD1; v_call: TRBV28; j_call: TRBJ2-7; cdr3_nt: TGTGCCAGTATGACAGGGGGTTCGTCCTACGAGCAGTACTTC; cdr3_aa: CASMTGGSSYEQYF
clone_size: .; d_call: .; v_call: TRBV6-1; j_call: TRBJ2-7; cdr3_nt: TGTGCCAGCAGAAGAGCTGCCGCCTACGAGCAGTACTTC; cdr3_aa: CASRRAAAYEQYF
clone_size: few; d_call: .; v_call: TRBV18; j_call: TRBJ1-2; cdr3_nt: TGTGCCAGCTCACCACTGGGACACAAGGACTATGGCTACACCTTC; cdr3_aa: CASSPLGHKDYGYTF